The rows below give T cell receptor beta chains drawn from one sample of a study of cytomegalovirus exposure and HLA in healthy donors. Sequencing was performed with immunoSEQ multiplex PCR; in TCRdb, only in-frame clones are kept and a portion is missing. The sample holds about 220,000 clones, around 79% seen once. The sample was PBMCs. Receptor source: a male donor in good health and CMV-seronegative. CDR3s include the opening cysteine and the closing phenylalanine or tryptophan. The D gene is left open where the match is weak. A clone size is listed for some rows: how often the clone was seen (once, few, many), or a class if it is expanded.

v_gene: TRBV5-4; d_gene: TRBD1; j_gene: TRBJ2-7; abundance: -; CDR3aa: CASSSGQGRDEQYF; CDR3nt: TGTGCCAGCAGCTCCGGACAGGGAAGAGACGAGCAGTACTTC
v_gene: TRBV27; d_gene: TRBD1; j_gene: TRBJ2-4; abundance: -; CDR3aa: CASSLRDRGLSNIQYF; CDR3nt: TGTGCCAGCAGTTTAAGGGACAGGGGGCTCTCGAACATTCAGTACTTC
v_gene: TRBV7-3; d_gene: -; j_gene: TRBJ1-3; abundance: few; CDR3aa: CASSLTGGGNTIYF; CDR3nt: TGTGCCAGCAGCTTAACAGGGGGTGGAAACACCATATATTTT
v_gene: TRBV4-3; d_gene: TRBD1; j_gene: TRBJ2-7; abundance: -; CDR3aa: CASSEVTGGEQYF; CDR3nt: TGCGCCAGCAGCGAAGTGACAGGGGGCGAGCAGTACTTC
v_gene: TRBV27; d_gene: -; j_gene: TRBJ2-5; abundance: -; CDR3aa: CASSFWDKGEETQYF; CDR3nt: TGTGCCAGCAGTTTTTGGGACAAGGGTGAAGAGACCCAGTACTTC
v_gene: TRBV5-5; d_gene: -; j_gene: TRBJ2-7; abundance: few; CDR3aa: CASSFRDISYEQYF; CDR3nt: TGTGCCAGCAGCTTCCGGGACATCTCCTACGAGCAGTACTTC
v_gene: TRBV9; d_gene: -; j_gene: TRBJ2-1; abundance: once; CDR3aa: CASSAGTHNEQFF; CDR3nt: TGTGCCAGCAGCGCAGGGACTCACAATGAGCAGTTCTTC
v_gene: TRBV9; d_gene: -; j_gene: TRBJ1-4; abundance: -; CDR3aa: CASSVQGATNEKLFF; CDR3nt: TGTGCCAGCAGCGTACAGGGTGCAACTAATGAAAAACTGTTTTTT
v_gene: TRBV27; d_gene: -; j_gene: TRBJ1-1; abundance: -; CDR3aa: CASSSYATVNTEAFF; CDR3nt: TGTGCCAGCAGTTCTTACGCGACAGTGAACACTGAAGCTTTCTTT
v_gene: TRBV7-9; d_gene: TRBD2; j_gene: TRBJ2-3; abundance: -; CDR3aa: CASSLAGLAGHTDTQYF; CDR3nt: TGTGCCAGCAGCTTAGCTGGACTAGCGGGGCACACAGATACGCAGTATTTT
v_gene: TRBV29-1; d_gene: TRBD1; j_gene: TRBJ1-2; abundance: -; CDR3aa: CSGQGVDYGYTF; CDR3nt: TGCAGCGGACAGGGGGTAGACTATGGCTACACCTTC
v_gene: TRBV4-3; d_gene: -; j_gene: TRBJ2-4; abundance: -; CDR3aa: CASSQGAGAKNIQYF; CDR3nt: TGCGCCAGCAGCCAAGGGGCGGGAGCCAAAAACATTCAGTACTTC
v_gene: TRBV7-2; d_gene: -; j_gene: TRBJ1-3; abundance: -; CDR3aa: CASSPPRDRTSGNTIYF; CDR3nt: TGTGCCAGCAGCCCCCCCCGAGACAGGACCTCTGGAAACACCATATATTTT
v_gene: TRBV7-2; d_gene: -; j_gene: TRBJ2-3; abundance: -; CDR3aa: CASSLTASPTNTQYF; CDR3nt: TGTGCCAGCAGCTTAACGGCCAGCCCCACTAATACGCAGTATTTT
v_gene: TRBV6-1; d_gene: -; j_gene: TRBJ1-4; abundance: -; CDR3aa: CASSERGGRSNEKLFF; CDR3nt: TGTGCCAGCAGTGAAAGGGGGGGGCGTTCTAATGAAAAACTGTTTTTT
v_gene: TRBV5-4; d_gene: -; j_gene: TRBJ2-5; abundance: -; CDR3aa: CASSLNRETQYF; CDR3nt: TGTGCCAGCAGCTTGAACAGGGAGACCCAGTACTTC
v_gene: TRBV27; d_gene: TRBD1; j_gene: TRBJ1-1; abundance: -; CDR3aa: CASSQLGQIGTEAFF; CDR3nt: TGTGCCAGCAGTCAGTTGGGACAGATAGGGACTGAAGCTTTCTTT
v_gene: TRBV4-2; d_gene: -; j_gene: TRBJ1-4; abundance: few; CDR3aa: CASSQERSGNEKLFF; CDR3nt: TGTGCCAGCAGCCAAGAACGGTCGGGTAATGAAAAACTGTTTTTT
v_gene: TRBV5-4; d_gene: -; j_gene: TRBJ2-7; abundance: -; CDR3aa: CASSLGAYEQYF; CDR3nt: TGTGCCAGCAGCTTGGGGGCATACGAGCAGTACTTC
v_gene: TRBV7-8; d_gene: -; j_gene: TRBJ1-6; abundance: -; CDR3aa: CASSLVDDRSTTPLHF; CDR3nt: TGTGCCAGCAGCTTAGTTGATGACAGGTCTACTACACCCCTCCACTTT
v_gene: TRBV9; d_gene: TRBD1; j_gene: TRBJ2-1; abundance: -; CDR3aa: CASSATTGGSYNEQFF; CDR3nt: TGTGCCAGCAGCGCCACGACAGGGGGCTCCTACAATGAGCAGTTCTTC
v_gene: TRBV7-9; d_gene: TRBD1; j_gene: TRBJ2-2; abundance: -; CDR3aa: CASSWDRVRTGELFF; CDR3nt: TGTGCCAGCAGCTGGGACAGGGTGAGGACCGGGGAGCTGTTTTTT
v_gene: TRBV4-3; d_gene: TRBD1; j_gene: TRBJ2-7; abundance: -; CDR3aa: CASSQDLQGASYEQYF; CDR3nt: TGCGCCAGCAGCCAAGATCTACAGGGGGCTTCCTACGAGCAGTACTTC
v_gene: TRBV4-3; d_gene: TRBD2; j_gene: TRBJ2-7; abundance: -; CDR3aa: CASSQGTSGENYEQYF; CDR3nt: TGCGCCAGCAGCCAAGGAACTAGCGGGGAGAACTACGAGCAGTACTTC
v_gene: TRBV5-1; d_gene: TRBD1; j_gene: TRBJ1-2; abundance: -; CDR3aa: CASSLPGTGGHGYTF; CDR3nt: TGCGCCAGCAGCTTGCCCGGGACAGGGGGCCACGGCTACACCTTC
v_gene: TRBV9; d_gene: -; j_gene: TRBJ2-3; abundance: -; CDR3aa: CASSVAGSTDTQYF; CDR3nt: TGTGCCAGCAGCGTGGCAGGAAGCACAGATACGCAGTATTTT
v_gene: TRBV5-4; d_gene: TRBD1; j_gene: TRBJ1-6; abundance: -; CDR3aa: CASSVTTGDNSPLHF; CDR3nt: TGTGCCAGCAGCGTGACGACAGGGGATAATTCACCCCTCCACTTT
v_gene: TRBV5-4; d_gene: -; j_gene: TRBJ2-5; abundance: -; CDR3aa: CASSLAGVDTQYF; CDR3nt: TGTGCCAGCAGCTTGGCAGGGGTTGATACCCAGTACTTC
v_gene: TRBV6-1; d_gene: -; j_gene: TRBJ2-7; abundance: few; CDR3aa: CASSETPKAQYF; CDR3nt: TGTGCCAGCAGTGAGACACCCAAGGCACAGTACTTC